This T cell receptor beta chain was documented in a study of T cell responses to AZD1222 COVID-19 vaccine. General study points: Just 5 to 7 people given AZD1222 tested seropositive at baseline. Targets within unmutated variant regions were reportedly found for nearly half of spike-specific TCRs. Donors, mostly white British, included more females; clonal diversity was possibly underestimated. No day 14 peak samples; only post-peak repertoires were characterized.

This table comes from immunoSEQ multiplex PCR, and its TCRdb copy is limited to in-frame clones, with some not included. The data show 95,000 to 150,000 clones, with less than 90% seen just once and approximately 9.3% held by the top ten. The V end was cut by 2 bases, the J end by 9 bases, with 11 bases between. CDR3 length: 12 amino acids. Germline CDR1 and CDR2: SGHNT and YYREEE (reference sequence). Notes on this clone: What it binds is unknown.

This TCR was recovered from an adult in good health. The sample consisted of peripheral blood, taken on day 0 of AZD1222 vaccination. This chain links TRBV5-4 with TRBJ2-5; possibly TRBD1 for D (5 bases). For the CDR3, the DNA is TGTGCCAGCAGCTTCCAGGGAAAGGCCCAGTACTTC. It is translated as CASSFQGKAQYF.